The present T cell receptor beta chain was sequenced within a study of identical twins. Findings of the study overall: Among out-of-frame alpha sequences shared by twins, low generation probability occurred in excess. The study drew conclusions from cross-sectional statistical analysis, not from following the same donors.

Healthy Caucasians provided all donations. The J segment lost 5 bases and the V segment lost 1 base, leaving 5 bases of the junction unmatched. The CDR3 runs 14 residues. Germline V gene lookup returns CDR1 SGHRS and CDR2 YFSETQ. A universal primer site arose from template switching, and cDNA bore unique molecular identifiers. TCRdb reprocessed the 5' RACE reads via MiXCR and lists one record per CDR3 protein. Found here are 410,000 or so distinct CDR3 sequences, approximately 17% of them singletons; the top ten hold approximately 12%. This clonotype was detected a few times. The antigen remains unidentified.

The material sequenced was naive T cells sorted from blood. V is TRBV5-1 and J is TRBJ2-5, with 7 bases matching TRBD2. The sequence came from a man aged 50 to 59 in good health. The DNA for the CDR3 is TGCGCCAGCAGCTTGTCGCAGGGAGGGGAGACCCAGTACTTC. Translating gives CASSLSQGGETQYF.